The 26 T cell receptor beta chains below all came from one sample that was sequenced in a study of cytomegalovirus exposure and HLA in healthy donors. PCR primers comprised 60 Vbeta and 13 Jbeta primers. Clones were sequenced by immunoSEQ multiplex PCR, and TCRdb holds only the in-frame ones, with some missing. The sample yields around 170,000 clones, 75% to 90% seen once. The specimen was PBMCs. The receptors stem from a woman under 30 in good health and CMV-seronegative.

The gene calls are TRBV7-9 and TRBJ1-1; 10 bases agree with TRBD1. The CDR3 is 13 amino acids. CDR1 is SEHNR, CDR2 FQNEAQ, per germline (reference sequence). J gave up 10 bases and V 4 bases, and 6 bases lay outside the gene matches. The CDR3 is CASSWGDRGSAFF. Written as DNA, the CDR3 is TGTGCCAGCAGCTGGGGGGACAGGGGTTCAGCTTTCTTT.

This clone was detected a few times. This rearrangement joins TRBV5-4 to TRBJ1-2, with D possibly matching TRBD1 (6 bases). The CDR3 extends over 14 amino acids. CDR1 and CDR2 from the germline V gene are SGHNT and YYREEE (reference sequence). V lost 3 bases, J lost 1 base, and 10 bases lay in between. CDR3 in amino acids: CASSSGHLNYGYTF. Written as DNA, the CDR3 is TGTGCCAGCAGCTCGGGACATCTTAACTATGGCTACACCTTC.

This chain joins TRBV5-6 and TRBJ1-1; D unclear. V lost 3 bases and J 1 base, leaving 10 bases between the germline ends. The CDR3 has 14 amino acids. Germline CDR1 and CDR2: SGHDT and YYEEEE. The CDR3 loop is CASSSESGNTEAFF. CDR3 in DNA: TGTGCCAGCAGCTCCGAATCAGGGAACACTGAAGCTTTCTTT.

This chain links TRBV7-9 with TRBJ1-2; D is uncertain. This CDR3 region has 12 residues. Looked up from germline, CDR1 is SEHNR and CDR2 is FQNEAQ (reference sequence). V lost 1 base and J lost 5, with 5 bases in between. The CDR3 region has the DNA TGTGCCAGCAGCTTAGGAGGGTATGGCTACACCTTC. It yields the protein CASSLGGYGYTF.

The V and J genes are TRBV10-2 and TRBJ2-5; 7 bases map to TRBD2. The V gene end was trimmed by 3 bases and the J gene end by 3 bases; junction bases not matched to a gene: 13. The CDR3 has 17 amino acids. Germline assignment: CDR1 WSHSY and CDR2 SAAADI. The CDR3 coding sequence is TGCGCCAGCAGTGATTTAAGGTGGGGGGGTGCTAAAGAGACCCAGTACTTC. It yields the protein CASSDLRWGGAKETQYF.

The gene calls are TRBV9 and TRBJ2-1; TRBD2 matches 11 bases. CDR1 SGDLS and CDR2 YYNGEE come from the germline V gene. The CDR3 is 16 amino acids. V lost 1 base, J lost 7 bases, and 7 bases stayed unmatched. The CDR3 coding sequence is TGTGCCAGCAGCGTAAGGTCGGCTAGCGGGGGGAATGAGCAGTTCTTC. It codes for CASSVRSASGGNEQFF.

For the CDR3, the DNA is TGTGCCAGCAGTGAAGCAAGGGGGAAAGGGGGCCAGGGATATTCACCCCTCCACTTT. It is translated as CASSEARGKGGQGYSPLHF. The chain recombines TRBV2 with TRBJ1-6, with 7 bases matching TRBD1. CDR3 size: 19 residues. Germline V gives CDR1 SNHLY, CDR2 FYNNEI. V was clipped by 0 bases and J by 8 bases; unmatched bases: 16. The entire variable domain, with the rest obtained from reference TRBV2 and TRBJ1-6, is as follows: EPEVTQTPSHQVTQMGQEVILRCVPISNHLYFYWYRQILGQKVEFLVSFYNNEISEKSEIFDDQFSVERPDGSNFTLKIRSTKLEDSAMYFCASSEARGKGGQGYSPLHFGNGTRLTVT.

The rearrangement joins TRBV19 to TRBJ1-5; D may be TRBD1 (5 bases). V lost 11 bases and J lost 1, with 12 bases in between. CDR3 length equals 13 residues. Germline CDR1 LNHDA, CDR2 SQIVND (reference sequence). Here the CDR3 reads CASGAASNQPQHF. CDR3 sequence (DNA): TGTGCCTCTGGGGCGGCAAGCAATCAGCCCCAGCATTTT.

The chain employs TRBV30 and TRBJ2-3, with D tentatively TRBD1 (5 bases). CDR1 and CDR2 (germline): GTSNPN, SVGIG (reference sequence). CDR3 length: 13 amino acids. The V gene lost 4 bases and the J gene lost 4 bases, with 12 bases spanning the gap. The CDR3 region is CAWKGMGPDTQYF. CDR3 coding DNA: TGTGCCTGGAAAGGTATGGGGCCAGATACGCAGTATTTT.

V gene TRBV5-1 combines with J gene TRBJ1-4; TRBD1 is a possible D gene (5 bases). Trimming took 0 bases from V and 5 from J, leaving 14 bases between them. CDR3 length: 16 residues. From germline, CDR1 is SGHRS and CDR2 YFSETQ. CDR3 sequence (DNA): TGCGCCAGCAGCTTGGCCGGTGGAGGGGCGAATGAAAAACTGTTTTTT. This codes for CASSLAGGGANEKLFF.

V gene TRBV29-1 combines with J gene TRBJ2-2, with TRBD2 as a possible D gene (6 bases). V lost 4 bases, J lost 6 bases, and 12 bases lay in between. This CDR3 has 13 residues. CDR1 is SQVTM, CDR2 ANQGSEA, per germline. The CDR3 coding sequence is TGCAGCGTTGTCCGGGACTTCCCCGGGGAGCTGTTTTTT. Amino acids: CSVVRDFPGELFF.

The CDR3 nucleotides read TGCGCCAGCAGACAGAACACTGAAGCTTTCTTT. Protein sequence: CASRQNTEAFF. This chain links TRBV10-2 with TRBJ1-1; D is unclear. The V end was cut by 6 bases, the J end by 1 base, with 3 bases between. Germline V CDR1 and CDR2: WSHSY, SAAADI. The CDR3 has 11 residues.

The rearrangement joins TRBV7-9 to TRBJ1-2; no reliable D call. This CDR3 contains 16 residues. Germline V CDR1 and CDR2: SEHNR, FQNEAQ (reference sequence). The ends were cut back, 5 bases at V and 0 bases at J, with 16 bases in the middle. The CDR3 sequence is CASSPPRFGANYGYTF. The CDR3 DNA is TGTGCCAGCAGCCCCCCGCGATTTGGAGCTAACTATGGCTACACCTTC.

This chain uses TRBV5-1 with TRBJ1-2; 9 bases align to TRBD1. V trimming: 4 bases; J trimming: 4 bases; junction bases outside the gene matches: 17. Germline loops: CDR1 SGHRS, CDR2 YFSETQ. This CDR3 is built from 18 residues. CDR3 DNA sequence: TGCGCCAGCAGCGCACAAAAGGGAACCGGGACAGGGAGCTATGGCTACACCTTC. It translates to CASSAQKGTGTGSYGYTF.

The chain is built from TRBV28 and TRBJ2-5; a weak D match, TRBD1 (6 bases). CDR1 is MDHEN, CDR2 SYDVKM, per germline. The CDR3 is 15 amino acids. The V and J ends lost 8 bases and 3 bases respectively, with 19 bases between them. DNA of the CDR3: TGTGCCAGCCTTAATGCCGGACAGAGAAAAGAGACCCAGTACTTC. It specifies CASLNAGQRKETQYF.

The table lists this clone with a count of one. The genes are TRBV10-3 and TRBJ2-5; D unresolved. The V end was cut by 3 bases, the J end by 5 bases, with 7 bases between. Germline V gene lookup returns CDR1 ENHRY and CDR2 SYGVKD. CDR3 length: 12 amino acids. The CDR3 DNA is TGTGCCATCAGTGATCAGTGGGAGACCCAGTACTTC. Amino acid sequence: CAISDQWETQYF.

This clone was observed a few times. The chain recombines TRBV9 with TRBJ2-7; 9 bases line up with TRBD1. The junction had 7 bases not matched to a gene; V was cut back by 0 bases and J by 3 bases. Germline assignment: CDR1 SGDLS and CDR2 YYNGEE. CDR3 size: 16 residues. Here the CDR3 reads CASSVDLGQGYYEQYF. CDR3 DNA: TGTGCCAGCAGCGTAGATCTGGGACAGGGATACTACGAGCAGTACTTC.

The CDR3 coding sequence is TGTGCCAGCAGCTTAGTCTTTTTAGCTAACTATGGCTACACCTTC. Residues: CASSLVFLANYGYTF. V gene TRBV7-2 combines with J gene TRBJ1-2; D is undetermined. In germline, CDR1 is SGHTA, CDR2 FQGNSA. Deletions cut 1 base from V and 0 bases from J, with 9 bases between. The length of the CDR3 is 15 residues.

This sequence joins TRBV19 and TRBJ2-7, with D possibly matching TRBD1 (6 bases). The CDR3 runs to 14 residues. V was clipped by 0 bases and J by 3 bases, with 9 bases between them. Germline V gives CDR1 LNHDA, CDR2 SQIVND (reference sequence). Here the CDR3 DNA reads TGTGCCAGTAGTATAGACACAGGGATCTACGAGCAGTACTTC. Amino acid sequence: CASSIDTGIYEQYF.

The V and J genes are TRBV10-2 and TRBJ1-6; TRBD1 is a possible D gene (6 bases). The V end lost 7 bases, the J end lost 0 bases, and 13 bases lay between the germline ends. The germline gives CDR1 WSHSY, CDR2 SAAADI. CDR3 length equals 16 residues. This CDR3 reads CASKDSRSSYNSPLHF. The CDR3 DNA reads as TGCGCCAGCAAGGACAGCCGGAGCTCCTATAATTCACCCCTCCACTTT.

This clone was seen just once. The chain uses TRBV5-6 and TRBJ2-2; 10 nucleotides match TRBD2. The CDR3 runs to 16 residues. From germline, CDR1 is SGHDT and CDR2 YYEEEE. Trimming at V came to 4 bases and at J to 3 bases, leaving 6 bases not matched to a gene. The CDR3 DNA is TGTGCCAGCAGCCCCCTAGCGGGGGACTACACCGGGGAGCTGTTTTTT. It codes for CASSPLAGDYTGELFF.

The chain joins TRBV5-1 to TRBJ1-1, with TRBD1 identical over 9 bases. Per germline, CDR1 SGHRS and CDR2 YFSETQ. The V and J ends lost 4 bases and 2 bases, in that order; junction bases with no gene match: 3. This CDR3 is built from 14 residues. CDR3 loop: CASSVTGGNTEAFF. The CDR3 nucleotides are TGCGCCAGCAGCGTGACAGGGGGAAACACTGAAGCTTTCTTT.

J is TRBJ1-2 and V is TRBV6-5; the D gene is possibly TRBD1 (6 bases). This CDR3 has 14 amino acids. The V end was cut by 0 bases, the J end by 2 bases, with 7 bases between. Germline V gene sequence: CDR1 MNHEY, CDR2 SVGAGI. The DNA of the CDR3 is TGTGCCAGCAGTTACTCGGGACAAAACTATGGCTACACCTTC. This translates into CASSYSGQNYGYTF.

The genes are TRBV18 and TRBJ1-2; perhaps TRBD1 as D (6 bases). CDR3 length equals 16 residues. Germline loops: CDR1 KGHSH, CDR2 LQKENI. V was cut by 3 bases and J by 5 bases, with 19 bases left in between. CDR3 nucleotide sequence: TGTGCCAGCTCACCCTTGACAGAGGGGGACGTTTATGGCTACACCTTC. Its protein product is CASSPLTEGDVYGYTF.

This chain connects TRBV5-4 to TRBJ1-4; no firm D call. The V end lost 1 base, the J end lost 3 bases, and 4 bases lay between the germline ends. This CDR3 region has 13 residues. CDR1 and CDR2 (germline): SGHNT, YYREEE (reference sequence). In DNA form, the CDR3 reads TGTGCCAGCAGCTTGCGTCCTAATGAAAAACTGTTTTTT. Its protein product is CASSLRPNEKLFF.

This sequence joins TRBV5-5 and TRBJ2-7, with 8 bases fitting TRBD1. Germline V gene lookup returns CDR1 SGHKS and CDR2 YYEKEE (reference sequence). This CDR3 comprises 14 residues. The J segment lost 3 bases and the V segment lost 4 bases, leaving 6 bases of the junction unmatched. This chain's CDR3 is CASSLGQEYYEQYF. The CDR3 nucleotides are TGTGCCAGCAGCCTGGGACAGGAGTACTACGAGCAGTACTTC.